A selection of T cell receptor beta chains follows, all from one sample in a study of T cell responses to AZD1222 COVID-19 vaccine. Only in-frame clones appear in the TCRdb table, and some are missing; sequencing was by immunoSEQ multiplex PCR. The sample yields around 77,000 clones, roughly 89% seen once. Material: peripheral blood, obtained on day 0 of AZD1222 vaccination. Every receptor here comes from an adult in good health. CDR3s include the opening cysteine and the closing phenylalanine or tryptophan. D genes are given only for firm matches. The size entry is marked missing in some rows and otherwise reads once, few, many or a size class.

TRBJ2-1 TRBV28 TRBD2 few CASSPPGTIYNEQFF TGTGCCAGCAGTCCCCCCGGGACTATCTACAATGAGCAGTTCTTC
TRBJ2-7 TRBV18 NA NA CASSPQGSAEQYF TGTGCCAGCTCACCACAAGGGTCGGCCGAGCAGTACTTC
TRBJ2-7 TRBV28 NA NA CASSLTRGRYEQYF TGTGCCAGCAGCTTAACTAGAGGCAGGTACGAGCAGTACTTC
TRBJ1-2 TRBV29-1 TRBD1 few CSVERTGDYGYTF TGCAGCGTTGAACGGACAGGCGACTATGGCTACACCTTC
TRBJ2-3 TRBV7-2 TRBD2 few CASSGTSGGETFTDTQYF TGTGCCAGCAGCGGCACTAGCGGGGGGGAGACCTTCACAGATACGCAGTATTTT
TRBJ2-1 TRBV19 NA NA CASSMEGRMFF TGTGCCAGTAGTATGGAGGGTAGGATGTTCTTC
TRBJ2-7 TRBV2 NA NA CASSEYGGGYEQYF TGTGCCAGCAGTGAATATGGGGGCGGGTACGAGCAGTACTTC
TRBJ1-2 TRBV7-2 NA NA CASSFGGLGGGYTF TGTGCCAGCAGCTTTGGGGGGTTAGGGGGTGGCTACACCTTC
TRBJ2-1 TRBV7-3 TRBD2 NA CASSLTPGLAEYEQFF TGTGCCAGCAGCTTAACTCCTGGGCTAGCGGAATATGAGCAGTTCTTC
TRBJ2-7 TRBV5-8 NA once CASSLGRGSSYEQYF TGTGCCAGCAGCTTGGGCCGGGGGAGCTCCTACGAGCAGTACTTC
TRBJ2-1 TRBV11-3 TRBD2 NA CASSLGLAEYNEQFF TGTGCCAGCAGCTTAGGACTAGCGGAGTACAATGAGCAGTTCTTC
TRBJ2-7 TRBV19 TRBD2 NA CASSIFPIGGSPYEQYF TGTGCCAGTAGTATTTTCCCTATAGGCGGGAGCCCCTACGAGCAGTACTTC
TRBJ2-7 TRBV4-2 NA NA CASSQGTTRATYEQYF TGTGCCAGCAGCCAAGGAACGACTAGGGCAACCTACGAGCAGTACTTC
TRBJ2-3 TRBV7-8 TRBD2 NA CASSLVREGGDYDTQYF TGTGCCAGCAGCTTAGTTAGGGAGGGAGGGGATTACGATACGCAGTATTTT
TRBJ2-2 TRBV5-1 NA NA CASSLAMNTGELFF TGCGCCAGCAGCTTGGCGATGAACACCGGGGAGCTGTTTTTT
TRBJ2-3 TRBV7-2 TRBD2 NA CASSYGLAGGRVDTQYF TGTGCCAGCAGCTATGGACTAGCGGGAGGTCGTGTAGATACGCAGTATTTT
TRBJ1-1 TRBV19 NA few CASSHQGTNTEAFF TGTGCCAGTAGTCACCAGGGTACAAACACTGAAGCTTTCTTT
TRBJ2-2 TRBV7-9 NA NA CASSLGLANTGELFF TGTGCCAGCAGCTTAGGGCTAGCGAACACCGGGGAGCTGTTTTTT
TRBJ1-2 TRBV9 NA NA CASSNPPMGGYTF TGTGCCAGCAGCAACCCCCCTATGGGTGGCTACACCTTC
TRBJ1-1 TRBV10-3 TRBD1 NA CAISESRQGGTEAFF TGTGCCATCAGTGAGTCGCGGCAGGGGGGCACTGAAGCTTTCTTT
TRBJ1-4 TRBV30 NA NA CAWSETVSPKLFF TGTGCCTGGAGTGAAACAGTCTCCCCCAAACTGTTTTTT
TRBJ2-7 TRBV21-1 NA NA CASSLRLAGEVVYEQYF TGTGCCAGCAGCCTACGACTAGCGGGAGAAGTAGTTTACGAGCAGTACTTC
TRBJ1-6 TRBV10-3 TRBD1 once CAIAAGTAYNSPLHF TGTGCCATCGCCGCCGGGACAGCATATAATTCACCCCTCCACTTT
TRBJ1-2 TRBV5-1 NA NA CASSLDGTSLYGYTF TGCGCCAGCAGCTTGGACGGGACCTCTCTTTATGGCTACACCTTC
TRBJ1-2 TRBV28 NA NA CASSPYAGYGYTF TGTGCCAGCAGTCCATATGCAGGATATGGCTACACCTTC